The clone carrying this TCR beta chain was counted a few times. Its antigen is unknown. The TCR beta CDR3 regions underwent amplification using RNA transcripts as the source. The TCR CDR3 was amplified in a first-round RT-PCR using the HTBI primer set. TCRdb re-called the multiplex PCR reads through MiXCR, storing one row per CDR3 protein. The profile covers under 300,000 distinct CDR3 sequences, with less than 30% appearing a single time and around 28% taken by the ten largest. This specimen comes from a study of T cells in Graves' hyperthyroidism and ophthalmopathy. The hyperthyroidism patients had all been newly diagnosed, and their disease duration was under 2 months. Their ages ranged from 18 to 65 years. Study findings and constraints: Ophthalmopathy was separated from stable hyperthyroidism by a 13 V-J model.

The CDR3 runs to 12 residues. Per germline, CDR1 GTSNPN and CDR2 SVGIG (reference sequence). The V end lost 0 bases, the J end lost 6 bases, and 8 bases lay between the germline ends. The sample consisted of blood. The TCR comes from a middle-aged man with Graves' hyperthyroidism that later progressed to Graves' ophthalmopathy. This chain joins TRBV30 and TRBJ1-2; unclear D gene. CDR3 sequence (DNA): TGTGCCTGGAGTGTATTAAGGGATGGCTACACCTTC. Translation: CAWSVLRDGYTF.